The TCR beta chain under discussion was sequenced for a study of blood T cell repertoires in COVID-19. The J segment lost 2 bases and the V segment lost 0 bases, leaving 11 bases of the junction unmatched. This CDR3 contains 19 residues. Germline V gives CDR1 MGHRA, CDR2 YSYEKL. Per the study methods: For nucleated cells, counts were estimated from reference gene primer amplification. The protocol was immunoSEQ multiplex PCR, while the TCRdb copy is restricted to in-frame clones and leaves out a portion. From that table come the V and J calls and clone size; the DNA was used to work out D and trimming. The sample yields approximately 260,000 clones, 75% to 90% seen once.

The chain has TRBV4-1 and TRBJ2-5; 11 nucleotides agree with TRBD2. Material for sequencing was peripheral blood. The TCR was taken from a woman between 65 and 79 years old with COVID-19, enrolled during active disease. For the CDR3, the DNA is TGCGCCAGCAGCCAAGACCCCCTAGCGGGAGGCGAGTGGCAAGAGACCCAGTACTTC. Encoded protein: CASSQDPLAGGEWQETQYF.